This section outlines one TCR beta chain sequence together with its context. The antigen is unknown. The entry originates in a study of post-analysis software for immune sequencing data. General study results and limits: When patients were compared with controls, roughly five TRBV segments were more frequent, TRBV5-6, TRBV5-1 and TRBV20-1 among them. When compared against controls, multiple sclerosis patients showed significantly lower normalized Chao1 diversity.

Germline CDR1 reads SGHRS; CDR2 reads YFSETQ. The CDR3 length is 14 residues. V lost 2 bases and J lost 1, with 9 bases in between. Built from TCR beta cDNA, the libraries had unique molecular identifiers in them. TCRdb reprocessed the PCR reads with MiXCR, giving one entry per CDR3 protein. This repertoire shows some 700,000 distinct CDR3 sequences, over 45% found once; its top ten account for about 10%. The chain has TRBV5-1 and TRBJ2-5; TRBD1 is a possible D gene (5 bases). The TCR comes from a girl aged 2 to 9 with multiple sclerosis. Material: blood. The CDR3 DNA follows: TGCGCCAGCAGCTTTATGGACACCCAAGAGACCCAGTACTTC. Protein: CASSFMDTQETQYF.